This T cell receptor (beta chain) was sequenced in a study of T cell responses to AZD1222 COVID-19 vaccine. Data came from immunoSEQ multiplex PCR; TCRdb stores just in-frame clones and leaves some out. The sample holds about 80,000 clones; less than 95% are singletons and the top ten take 8%. Broader study findings: Seropositive status at baseline applied to only 6 or 7 AZD1222 recipients. Dominant CD4 TCR responses targeted spike regions 160-218 and 743-854.

This clone occurred once. What it binds is not known. Specimen: peripheral blood, collected 28 days after the second AZD1222 dose. The TCR comes from an adult who received the AZD1222 COVID-19 vaccine.

The CDR3 protein is CASSIYPGTAGYTF. The CDR3 DNA follows: TGTGCCAGTAGTATTTATCCGGGAACGGCTGGCTACACCTTC. The chain has TRBV19 and TRBJ1-2; D is undetermined. Germline CDR1 is LNHDA and CDR2 is SQIVND (reference sequence). V lost 3 bases and J 7 bases, leaving 15 bases between the germline ends. The CDR3 is 14 amino acids.